This TCR beta chain was recorded in a study of blood T cell repertoires in COVID-19. The CDR3 has 15 amino acids. The V segment lost 2 bases and the J segment 4 bases; nucleotides outside the gene matches: 3. Germline V CDR1 and CDR2: SGHTA, FQGNSA. Profiling relied on immunoSEQ multiplex PCR, and the TCRdb table lists in-frame clones only, not all of them. The sample lists hundreds of thousands of clones, 85% occurring once. Participant-reported clinical history was the basis for cohort assignment. The chain uses TRBV7-2 and TRBJ2-1; 9 positions agree with TRBD2. The receptor's source is a man aged 40-50 years who had recovered from COVID-19. The sequenced sample was PBMCs or T cells enriched from blood (not recorded which). In DNA form, the CDR3 reads TGTGCCAGCAGCTTACTAGCGGGGCCTTACAATGAGCAGTTCTTC. This encodes CASSLLAGPYNEQFF.